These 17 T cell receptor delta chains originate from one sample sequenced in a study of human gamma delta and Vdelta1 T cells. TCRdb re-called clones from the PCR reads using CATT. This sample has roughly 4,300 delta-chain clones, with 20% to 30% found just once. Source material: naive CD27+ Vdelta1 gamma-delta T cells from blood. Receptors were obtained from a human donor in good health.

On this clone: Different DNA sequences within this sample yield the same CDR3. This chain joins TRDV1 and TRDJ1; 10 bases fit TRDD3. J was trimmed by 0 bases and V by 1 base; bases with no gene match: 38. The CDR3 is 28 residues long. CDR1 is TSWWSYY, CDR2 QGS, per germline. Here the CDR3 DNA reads TGTGCTCTTGGGGAACGCAATCGTCCCTTATCCAACGAGGTTTCTACTGGGGGATCCCCGCGCTACACCGATAAACTCATCTTT. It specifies CALGERNRPLSNEVSTGGSPRYTDKLIF.

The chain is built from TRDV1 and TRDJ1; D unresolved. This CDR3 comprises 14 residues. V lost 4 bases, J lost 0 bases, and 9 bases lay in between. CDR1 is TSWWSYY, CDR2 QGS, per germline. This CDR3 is CALGVGSYTDKLIF. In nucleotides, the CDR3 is TGTGCTCTTGGGGTTGGGTCCTACACCGATAAACTCATCTTT.

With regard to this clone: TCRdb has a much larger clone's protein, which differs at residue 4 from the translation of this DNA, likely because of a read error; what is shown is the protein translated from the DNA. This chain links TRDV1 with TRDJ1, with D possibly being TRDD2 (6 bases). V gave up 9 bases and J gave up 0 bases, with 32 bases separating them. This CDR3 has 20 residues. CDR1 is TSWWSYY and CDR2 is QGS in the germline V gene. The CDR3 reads CALEPFKGPFPGTYTDKLIF. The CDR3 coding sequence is TGTGCTCTGGAGCCCTTTAAAGGTCCCTTCCCTGGTACGTACACCGATAAACTCATCTTT.

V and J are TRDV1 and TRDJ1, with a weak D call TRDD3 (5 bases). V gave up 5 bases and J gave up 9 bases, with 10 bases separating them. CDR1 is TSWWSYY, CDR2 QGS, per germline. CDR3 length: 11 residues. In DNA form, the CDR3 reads TGTGCTCTTGGGCAAGGGGGCCAACTCATCTTT. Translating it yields CALGQGGQLIF.

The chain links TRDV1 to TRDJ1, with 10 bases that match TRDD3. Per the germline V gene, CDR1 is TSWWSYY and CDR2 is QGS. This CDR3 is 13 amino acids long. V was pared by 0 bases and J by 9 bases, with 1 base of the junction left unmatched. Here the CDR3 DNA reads TGTGCTCTTGGGGAACTCGGGGGATACGAACTCATCTTT. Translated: CALGELGGYELIF.

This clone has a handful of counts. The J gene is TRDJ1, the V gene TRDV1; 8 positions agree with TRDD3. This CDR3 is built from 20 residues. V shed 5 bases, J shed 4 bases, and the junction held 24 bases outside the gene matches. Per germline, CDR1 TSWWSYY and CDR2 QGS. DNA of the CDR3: TGTGCTCTTGGGAAATGCCTTCTCCCGTACTGGGGGCCCGAGTTCGATAAACTCATCTTT. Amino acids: CALGKCLLPYWGPEFDKLIF.

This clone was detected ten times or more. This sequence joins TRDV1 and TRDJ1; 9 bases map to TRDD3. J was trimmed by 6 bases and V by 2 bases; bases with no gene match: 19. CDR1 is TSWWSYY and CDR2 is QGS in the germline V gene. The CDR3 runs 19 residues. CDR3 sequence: CALGEAPTHHTGGRHKLIF. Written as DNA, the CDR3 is TGTGCTCTTGGGGAAGCCCCTACTCACCATACTGGGGGACGACATAAACTCATCTTT.

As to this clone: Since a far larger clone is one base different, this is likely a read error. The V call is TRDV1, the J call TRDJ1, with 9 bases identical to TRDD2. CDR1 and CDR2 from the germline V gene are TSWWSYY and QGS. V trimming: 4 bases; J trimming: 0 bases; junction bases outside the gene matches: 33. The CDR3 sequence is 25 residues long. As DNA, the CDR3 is TGTGCTCTTGGGGGCATCTCAGCCCTGGCCTTCCTACGTTTAAGGCCCCTGGATAACACCGATAAACTCATCTTT. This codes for CALGGISALAFLRLRPLDNTDKLIF.

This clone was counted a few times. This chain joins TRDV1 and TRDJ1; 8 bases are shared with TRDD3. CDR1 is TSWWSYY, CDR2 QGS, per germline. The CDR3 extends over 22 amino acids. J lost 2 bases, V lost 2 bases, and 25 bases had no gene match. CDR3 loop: CALGERLSYYSLGATRTDKLIF. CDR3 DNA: TGTGCTCTTGGGGAAAGGCTTTCCTATTATTCACTGGGGGCTACCAGGACCGATAAACTCATCTTT.

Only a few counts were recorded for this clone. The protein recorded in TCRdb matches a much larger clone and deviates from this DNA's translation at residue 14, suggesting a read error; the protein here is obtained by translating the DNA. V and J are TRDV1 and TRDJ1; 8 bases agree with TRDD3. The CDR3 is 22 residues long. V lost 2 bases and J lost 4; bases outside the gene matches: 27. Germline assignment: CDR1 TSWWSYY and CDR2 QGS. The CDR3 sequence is CALGEFFTVSHWGVNRGDKLIF. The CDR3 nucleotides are TGTGCTCTTGGGGAATTCTTTACTGTTAGCCACTGGGGGGTAAACAGGGGCGATAAACTCATCTTT.

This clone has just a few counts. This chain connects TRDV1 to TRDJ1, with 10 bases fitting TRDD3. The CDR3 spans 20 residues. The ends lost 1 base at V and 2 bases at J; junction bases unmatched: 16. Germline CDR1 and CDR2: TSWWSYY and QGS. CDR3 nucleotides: TGTGCTCTTGGGGAACCCCATCGACTACCCGTACTGGGGGATACCGATAAACTCATCTTT. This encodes CALGEPHRLPVLGDTDKLIF.

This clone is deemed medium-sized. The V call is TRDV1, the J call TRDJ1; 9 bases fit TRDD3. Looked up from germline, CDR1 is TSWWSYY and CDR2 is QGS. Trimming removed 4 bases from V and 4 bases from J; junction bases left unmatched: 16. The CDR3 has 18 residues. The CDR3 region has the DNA TGTGCTCTTGGGGTGGAAGTTCCGTACTACTGGGGGAGCGATAAACTCATCTTT. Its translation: CALGVEVPYYWGSDKLIF.

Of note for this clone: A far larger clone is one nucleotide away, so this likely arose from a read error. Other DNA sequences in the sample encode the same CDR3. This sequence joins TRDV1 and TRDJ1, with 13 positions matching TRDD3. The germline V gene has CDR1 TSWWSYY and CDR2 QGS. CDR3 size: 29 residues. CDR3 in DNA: TGTGCCCTTGGGGAACTAGCTGGGTATCTGCCTTCCTTCACTTTACTGGGGGATACGCGGAATCTGTACACCGATAAACTCATCTTT. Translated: CALGELAGYLPSFTLLGDTRNLYTDKLIF.

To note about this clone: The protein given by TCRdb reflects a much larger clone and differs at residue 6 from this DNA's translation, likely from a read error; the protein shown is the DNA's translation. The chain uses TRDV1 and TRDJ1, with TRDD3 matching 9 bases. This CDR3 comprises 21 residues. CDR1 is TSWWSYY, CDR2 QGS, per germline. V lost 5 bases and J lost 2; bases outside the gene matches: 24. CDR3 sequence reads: CALGPPKCAFPLLGDTDKLIF. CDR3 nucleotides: TGTGCTCTTGGGCCCCCCAAATGTGCCTTCCCTCTTCTGGGGGATACCGATAAACTCATCTTT.

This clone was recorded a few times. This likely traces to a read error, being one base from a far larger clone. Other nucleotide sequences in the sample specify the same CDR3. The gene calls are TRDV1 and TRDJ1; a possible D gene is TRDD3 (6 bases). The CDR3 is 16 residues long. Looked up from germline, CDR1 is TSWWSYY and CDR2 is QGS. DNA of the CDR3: TGTGCTCTGGGGGAACCTTCTTTTGTCCTCCACGATAAACTCATCTTT. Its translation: CALGEPSFVLHDKLIF.

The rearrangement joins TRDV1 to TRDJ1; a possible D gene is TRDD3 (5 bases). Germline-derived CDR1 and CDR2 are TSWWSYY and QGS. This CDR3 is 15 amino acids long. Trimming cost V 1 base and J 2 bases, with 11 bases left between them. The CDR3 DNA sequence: TGTGCTCTTGGGGAACATACGTTTAGGACCGATAAACTCATCTTT. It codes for CALGEHTFRTDKLIF.

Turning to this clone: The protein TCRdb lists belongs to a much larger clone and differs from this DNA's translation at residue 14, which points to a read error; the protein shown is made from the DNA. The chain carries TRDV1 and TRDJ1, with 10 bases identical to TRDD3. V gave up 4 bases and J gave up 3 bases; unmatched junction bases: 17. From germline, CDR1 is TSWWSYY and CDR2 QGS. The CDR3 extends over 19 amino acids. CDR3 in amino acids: CALGAYRLGDTWYADKLIF. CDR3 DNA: TGTGCTCTTGGGGCTTATCGTTTGGGGGATACCTGGTACGCCGATAAACTCATCTTT.